The 31 T cell receptor beta chains given below trace back to one sample, sequenced in a study of shared clonotypes between healthy human individuals. The naive CD8 subset, CD45RO-negative cells positively selected for CCR7, excluded terminally differentiated effector memory CD45RA+ cells. Generated by immunoSEQ multiplex PCR, the TCRdb table keeps only in-frame clones and is missing some. The sample includes roughly 2.1 million clones, approximately 94% of them seen just once. Sequencing input: naive CD8+ T cells from PBMCs. The source of these receptors is a young man in good health. Some clones in this sample may be carry-over from other donors' samples.

In its sample, this clone was seen once. The chain employs TRBV6-1 and TRBJ2-7; 7 bases match TRBD2. The CDR3 has 16 amino acids. The V and J ends lost 2 bases and 4 bases, in that order; junction bases with no gene match: 11. Germline CDR1 and CDR2: MNHNS and SASEGT. CDR3 protein: CASSERYGRARYEQYF. CDR3 DNA: TGTGCCAGCAGTGAACGCTATGGGAGGGCCCGATACGAGCAGTACTTC.

This clone was recorded only once. The same CDR3 also results from other DNA sequences found in this sample. V gene TRBV27 combines with J gene TRBJ2-7; unclear D gene. Per germline, CDR1 MNHEY and CDR2 SMNVEV (reference sequence). The length of the CDR3 is 12 residues. V lost 8 bases to trimming and J lost 6 bases, with 14 bases between them. The CDR3 coding sequence is TGTGCCAGCGGTCTGGGTCCCCGCGAGCAGTACTTC. It is translated as CASGLGPREQYF.

CDR3 in amino acids: CASNFPGSDDGYTF. CDR3 DNA sequence: TGTGCCAGCAACTTTCCCGGGTCCGACGATGGCTACACCTTC. V usage is TRBV7-9 and J usage is TRBJ1-2, with D hard to call. The V end was cut by 7 bases, the J end by 6 bases, with 18 bases between. Germline V gives CDR1 SEHNR, CDR2 FQNEAQ (reference sequence). The CDR3 is 14 residues long.

V gene TRBV9 combines with J gene TRBJ2-1; no firm D call. The germline V gene encodes CDR1 SGDLS and CDR2 YYNGEE. Trimming left V 0 bases short and J 3 bases short, with 7 bases between. The CDR3 contains 14 residues. This CDR3 reads CASSVEVGYNEQFF. CDR3 coding DNA: TGTGCCAGCAGCGTAGAAGTGGGCTACAATGAGCAGTTCTTC.

This clone was counted only a few times. The J gene is TRBJ2-5, the V gene TRBV7-9; D is undetermined. Germline CDR1 is SEHNR and CDR2 is FQNEAQ (reference sequence). The V end lost 1 base, the J end lost 4 bases, and 1 base lay between the germline ends. The CDR3 length is 11 residues. The CDR3 loop reads CASSLVETQYF. Here the CDR3 DNA reads TGTGCCAGCAGCTTAGTAGAGACCCAGTACTTC.

Turning to this clone: The sample holds other DNA sequences that translate to the same CDR3. The chain joins TRBV4-3 to TRBJ2-7, with 14 positions matching TRBD2. With 1 base clipped from V and 4 bases from J, the junction kept 0 bases outside the gene matches. This CDR3 comprises 15 residues. Germline values: CDR1 LGHNA, CDR2 YSLEER. CDR3 sequence: CASSQGTSGRYEQYF. DNA of the CDR3: TGCGCCAGCAGCCAAGGGACTAGCGGGAGGTACGAGCAGTACTTC.

This chain connects TRBV19 to TRBJ2-2; D is ambiguous. V was cut by 7 bases and J by 4 bases, with 7 bases left in between. CDR3 length: 12 amino acids. Germline V CDR1 and CDR2: LNHDA, SQIVND (reference sequence). As DNA, the CDR3 is TGTGCCAGTACCCCCCCCACCGGGGAGCTGTTTTTT. It codes for CASTPPTGELFF.

This chain connects TRBV27 to TRBJ1-2; 10 positions match TRBD1. Germline CDR1 is MNHEY and CDR2 is SMNVEV (reference sequence). Germline trimming cut 5 bases from V and 4 bases from J; bases unmatched to any gene: 7. This CDR3 has 15 residues. The CDR3: CASSPGTGAGYGYTF. In nucleotides, the CDR3 is TGTGCCAGCAGTCCGGGGACAGGGGCAGGCTATGGCTACACCTTC.

Written as DNA, the CDR3 is TGTGCCACCAATGCAGGGAGGGATACGCAGTATTTT. Protein sequence: CATNAGRDTQYF. This chain links TRBV15 with TRBJ2-3; tentative D call: TRBD2 (6 bases). CDR3 length equals 12 residues. Trimming pared 7 bases from V and 6 bases from J, leaving 11 bases between. CDR1 and CDR2 (germline): LNHNV, YYDKDF (reference sequence).

V is TRBV5-6 and J is TRBJ1-2, with D possibly matching TRBD1 (5 bases). Germline V lookup: CDR1 SGHDT, CDR2 YYEEEE. The CDR3 is 19 residues long. Trimming pared 5 bases from V and 4 bases from J, leaving 30 bases between. The CDR3 DNA is TGTGCCAGCAGTTACTACTCGCGGGGGGTGGCGGACTCTAGCTATGGCTACACCTTC. It codes for CASSYYSRGVADSSYGYTF.

This clone has a single count. This rearrangement joins TRBV10-2 to TRBJ2-1, with 9 nucleotides matching TRBD1. The CDR3 sequence is 16 residues long. J lost 9 bases, V lost 3 bases, and 12 bases had no gene match. Germline values: CDR1 WSHSY, CDR2 SAAADI. CDR3 in amino acids: CASSDQPGQGRGEQFF. The CDR3, as DNA: TGCGCCAGCAGTGACCAACCGGGACAGGGTCGGGGTGAGCAGTTCTTC.

J is TRBJ2-2 and V is TRBV7-3; unclear D gene. The CDR3 length is 15 residues. Deletions cut 5 bases from V and 6 bases from J, with 16 bases between. Germline lookup yields CDR1 SGHTA and CDR2 FQGTGA. This chain's CDR3 is CASSPRVDPSGELFF. CDR3 sequence (DNA): TGTGCCAGCAGCCCCCGGGTGGACCCATCCGGGGAGCTGTTTTTT.

The rearrangement links TRBV2 to TRBJ1-4; D is undetermined. This CDR3 is 12 amino acids long. Germline loops: CDR1 SNHLY, CDR2 FYNNEI. V was shortened by 11 bases and J by 7 bases, with 14 bases between the two germline ends. CDR3 in amino acids: CAGHGWGEKLFF. The CDR3, as DNA: TGTGCCGGGCACGGGTGGGGTGAAAAACTGTTTTTT.

The gene calls are TRBV7-9 and TRBJ2-2; the D is unclear. Germline V gene sequence: CDR1 SEHNR, CDR2 FQNEAQ (reference sequence). There are 12 residues in the CDR3. Trimming stripped 1 base from V and 10 bases from J, with 7 bases between. CDR3 region: CASSLGAAELFF. CDR3 DNA sequence: TGTGCCAGCAGCTTAGGGGCGGCGGAGCTGTTTTTT.

The V call is TRBV11-2, the J call TRBJ2-1; D perhaps matches TRBD2 (5 bases). With 1 base removed from V and 5 bases from J, the gap between germline ends came to 12 bases. This CDR3 is built from 15 residues. The germline CDR1 and CDR2 sequences are SGHAT and FQNNGV. Written as DNA, the CDR3 is TGTGCCAGCAGCTTAGTCCGGACTCTTAACAATGAGCAGTTCTTC. Translation gives CASSLVRTLNNEQFF.

V gene TRBV7-9 combines with J gene TRBJ2-1, with 11 bases identical to TRBD2. The J segment lost 3 bases and the V segment lost 5 bases, leaving 9 bases of the junction unmatched. This CDR3 spans 17 amino acids. The germline gives CDR1 SEHNR, CDR2 FQNEAQ (reference sequence). CDR3 region: CASSRPETSGIYNEQFF. As DNA, the CDR3 is TGTGCCAGCAGCCGCCCCGAGACTAGCGGGATCTACAATGAGCAGTTCTTC.

CDR3 amino acids: CASSVLVSLVRDYNEQFF. CDR3 nucleotide sequence: TGTGCCAGCAGTGTTTTAGTCTCTTTGGTAAGGGACTACAATGAGCAGTTCTTC. The chain links TRBV2 to TRBJ2-1, with D hard to call. The germline V gene has CDR1 SNHLY and CDR2 FYNNEI. V was cut by 4 bases and J by 3 bases, with 22 bases left in between. The length of the CDR3 is 18 residues.

On this clone: Other DNA sequences from this sample encode an identical CDR3 as well. The CDR3 sequence: CASSVGAGVYNEQFF. As DNA, the CDR3 is TGTGCCAGCAGCGTCGGGGCAGGGGTCTACAATGAGCAGTTCTTC. The chain recombines TRBV9 with TRBJ2-1; TRBD1 is a possible D gene (6 bases). The V gene lost 2 bases and the J gene lost 3 bases, with 12 bases spanning the gap. CDR3 length: 15 residues. Germline CDR1 and CDR2: SGDLS and YYNGEE.

This clone showed up just a few times. The chain has TRBV15 and TRBJ1-5; 7 nucleotides match TRBD1. Germline trimming cut 3 bases from V and 5 bases from J; bases unmatched to any gene: 4. CDR1 is LNHNV, CDR2 YYDKDF, per germline (reference sequence). CDR3 length: 14 residues. The CDR3 DNA reads as TGTGCCACCAGCAGTACGGGACAGTATCAGCCCCAGCATTTT. It specifies CATSSTGQYQPQHF.

The chain employs TRBV4-1 and TRBJ2-2; D is possibly TRBD2 (6 bases). There are 15 residues in the CDR3. Trimming removed 4 bases at V and 3 bases at J, with 12 bases between. Germline V gives CDR1 MGHRA, CDR2 YSYEKL. The CDR3 bases are TGCGCCAGCAGCCTTGGGGGGAGTTACACCGGGGAGCTGTTTTTT. Translated: CASSLGGSYTGELFF.

The rearrangement uses TRBV11-2 and TRBJ2-2; 11 bases line up with TRBD2. This CDR3 has 18 residues. Trimming took 4 bases from V and 7 from J; bases not matched to a gene: 14. In germline, CDR1 is SGHAT, CDR2 FQNNGV. This CDR3 is CASSSRSPTSGMIGELFF. The CDR3 nucleotides are TGTGCCAGCAGCTCGAGAAGCCCGACTAGCGGGATGATCGGGGAGCTGTTTTTT.

The V gene is TRBV15, the J gene TRBJ2-2; 10 bases map to TRBD2. CDR1 is LNHNV, CDR2 YYDKDF, per germline (reference sequence). The CDR3 is made up of 17 amino acids. V lost 2 bases to trimming and J lost 3 bases; unmatched junction nucleotides: 6. CDR3 sequence (DNA): TGTGCCACCAGCAGACCCGCCGGACTAGCGGACACCGGGGAGCTGTTTTTT. Protein product: CATSRPAGLADTGELFF.

CDR3 bases: TGCGCCAGCAGCCAAAGAGGACAGGGAATCCAGCCCCAGCATTTT. Amino acids: CASSQRGQGIQPQHF. The chain links TRBV4-1 to TRBJ1-5; 8 bases fit TRBD1. The CDR3 contains 15 residues. Trimming at V came to 2 bases and at J to 7 bases, leaving 7 bases not matched to a gene. The V gene's germline CDR1 is MGHRA and CDR2 YSYEKL.

This clone was observed a handful of times. The V gene is TRBV29-1, the J gene TRBJ2-3; TRBD2 might be the D (5 bases). Germline loops: CDR1 SQVTM, CDR2 ANQGSEA. The CDR3 runs to 15 residues. The V gene lost 0 bases and the J gene lost 5 bases, with 15 bases spanning the gap. The CDR3 sequence is CSVEDRSGPGDTQYF. CDR3 nucleotides: TGCAGCGTTGAAGATCGGAGCGGACCCGGAGATACGCAGTATTTT.

For this clone: The germline gene is not matched at one end of the junction; a read error may be the cause. The genes are TRBV7-9 and TRBJ2-2; no definite D call. The CDR3 runs to 14 residues. The germline V gene encodes CDR1 SEHNR and CDR2 FQNEAQ (reference sequence). Written as DNA, the CDR3 is TGTGCCAACAGCTTAAAGCCAGGCACCGGGGAGCTGTTTTTT. It translates to CANSLKPGTGELFF.

The gene calls are TRBV4-1 and TRBJ2-7; 7 positions agree with TRBD2. The CDR3 is 13 residues long. From germline, CDR1 is MGHRA and CDR2 YSYEKL. V shed 1 base and J 5 bases; nucleotides not matched to a gene: 2. The CDR3 DNA reads as TGCGCCAGCAGCCAAGGGGGAGGGGACGAGCAGTACTTC. Residues: CASSQGGGDEQYF.

In the case of this clone: Other DNA sequences in this specimen translate into the identical CDR3. V usage is TRBV19 and J usage is TRBJ2-7; 13 bases are shared with TRBD2. The CDR3 length is 15 residues. V shed 4 bases, J shed 3 bases, and the junction held 3 bases outside the gene matches. Germline V gene data show CDR1 as LNHDA and CDR2 as SQIVND (reference sequence). DNA of the CDR3: TGTGCCAGTAGTACTCGGACTAGCGGGAGCTACGAGCAGTACTTC. This translates into CASSTRTSGSYEQYF.

The J gene is TRBJ2-3, the V gene TRBV4-2; no clear D. CDR1 and CDR2 (germline): LGHNA, YNFKEQ. The CDR3 contains 18 residues. V was trimmed by 1 base and J by 3 bases, leaving 20 bases between them. This chain's CDR3 is CASSQGASVNAVTDTQYF. The CDR3 DNA is TGTGCCAGCAGCCAAGGGGCCTCCGTCAATGCTGTAACAGATACGCAGTATTTT.

V gene TRBV9 combines with J gene TRBJ1-1; D ambiguous. Trimming stripped 5 bases from V and 8 bases from J, with 16 bases between. The CDR3 has 13 amino acids. Germline V gene sequence: CDR1 SGDLS, CDR2 YYNGEE. CDR3 amino acids: CASREIQRKEAFF. The CDR3 coding sequence is TGTGCCAGCAGGGAAATACAGCGAAAGGAAGCTTTCTTT.

The chain joins TRBV6-5 to TRBJ2-7, with D tentatively TRBD1 (6 bases). V dropped 4 bases and J dropped 1 base, with 11 bases sitting between them. Germline CDR1 reads MNHEY; CDR2 reads SVGAGI. CDR3 size: 14 residues. CDR3 coding DNA: TGTGCCAGCAGTTTCTATGGACAGTCCTACGAGCAGTACTTC. Its translation is CASSFYGQSYEQYF.

This clone was observed once. This chain links TRBV29-1 with TRBJ2-7, with 7 bases fitting TRBD1. After removal of 6 bases from V and 5 bases from J, the junction contained 10 bases not matched to a gene. CDR1 SQVTM and CDR2 ANQGSEA come from the germline V gene. This CDR3 contains 13 residues. As DNA, the CDR3 is TGCAGCGTGGAGGAGAGGGGGCAGAACGAGCAGTACTTC. This codes for CSVEERGQNEQYF.